These 26 T cell receptor beta chains came from one sample sequenced in a study of T cells in Graves' hyperthyroidism and ophthalmopathy. Authors of the study amplified TCR beta CDR3 regions from RNA transcripts. Carried out on the TCR CDR3, a first-round RT-PCR used the HTBI primer set. MiXCR, applied by TCRdb to the multiplex PCR reads, yields one record per CDR3 protein. This sample carries 450,000 to 650,000 distinct CDR3 sequences, about a fifth of them seen once, and the ten largest clones take approximately 25%. Material: blood. The receptors were sampled from a man between 18 and 35 years old with Graves' hyperthyroidism.

This clonotype was counted a few times. The chain has TRBV6-5 and TRBJ1-5; D is unresolved. Between the trimmed V and J ends, which lost 4 bases and 6 bases, there was a span of 13 bases. Per germline, CDR1 MNHEY and CDR2 SVGAGI. CDR3 length: 14 amino acids. The CDR3 bases are TGTGCCAGCAGTTTGGACCGGGCAGCTCAGCCCCAGCATTTT. Its protein product is CASSLDRAAQPQHF.

This clonotype was picked up a small number of times. The CDR3 reads CASSKAGGQPQHF. CDR3 DNA sequence: TGTGCCAGTAGTAAGGCAGGGGGCCAGCCCCAGCATTTT. The chain employs TRBV19 and TRBJ1-5, with TRBD1 identical over 8 bases. Trimming at V came to 4 bases and at J to 7 bases, leaving 3 bases not matched to a gene. The germline gives CDR1 LNHDA, CDR2 SQIVND (reference sequence). The CDR3 totals 13 residues. Looking up the rest from reference TRBV19 and TRBJ1-5 gives the full variable domain: DGGITQSPKYLFRKEGQNVTLSCEQNLNHDAMYWYRQDPGQGLRLIYYSQIVNDFQKGDIAEGYSVSREKKESFPLTVTSAQKNPTAFYLCASSKAGGQPQHFGDGTRLSIL.

In its sample, this clonotype was seen a few times. V gene TRBV2 combines with J gene TRBJ2-7; D may be TRBD1 or TRBD2 (5 bases each). CDR3 length equals 15 residues. Looked up from germline, CDR1 is SNHLY and CDR2 is FYNNEI. Deletions cut 4 bases from V and 1 base from J, with 14 bases between. The CDR3 loop is CASSAVQGVSYEQYF. Here the CDR3 DNA reads TGTGCCAGCAGTGCTGTTCAGGGAGTTTCCTACGAGCAGTACTTC.

This clonotype was seen repeatedly, ten times or more. The chain recombines TRBV12-3 or TRBV12-4 with TRBJ1-5; D perhaps matches TRBD1 (5 bases). Between the trimmed V and J ends, which lost 6 bases and 4 bases, there was a span of 25 bases. The CDR3 sequence is 18 residues long. CDR3 DNA sequence: TGTGCCAGCAGCCTTAGCCGAGGGGTTCAGCAATTTAATCAGCCCCAGCATTTT. It translates to CASSLSRGVQQFNQPQHF.

The rearrangement uses TRBV6-1 and TRBJ1-5, with D perhaps matching TRBD1 (5 bases). V lost 6 bases to trimming and J lost 2 bases, with 20 bases between them. This CDR3 has 17 residues. Looked up from germline, CDR1 is MNHNS and CDR2 is SASEGT. This chain's CDR3 is CASSRRPGFEGNQPQHF. Here the CDR3 DNA reads TGTGCCAGCAGCCGAAGACCAGGGTTTGAAGGCAATCAGCCCCAGCATTTT.

This sequence joins TRBV3-1 and TRBJ1-1; no clear D. CDR1 and CDR2 (germline): LGHDT, YNNKEL (reference sequence). Trimming removed 0 bases at V and 5 bases at J, with 10 bases between. This CDR3 is 14 amino acids long. CDR3 coding DNA: TGTGCCAGCAGCCAAGACGGGCGCAGGACTGAAGCTTTCTTT. Protein: CASSQDGRRTEAFF.

This clonotype was seen ten or more times. V usage is TRBV20-1 and J usage is TRBJ2-7, with D tentatively TRBD1 or TRBD2 (5 bases each). The germline CDR1 and CDR2 sequences are DFQATT and SNEGSKA (reference sequence). CDR3 size: 13 residues. Trimming cost V 7 bases and J 0 bases, with 13 bases left between them. CDR3 residues: CSGDPKSSYEQYF. CDR3 nucleotides: TGCAGTGGGGACCCCAAGAGCTCCTACGAGCAGTACTTC.

This clonotype was observed at least ten times. This chain links TRBV4-1 with TRBJ1-1; TRBD1 agrees at 11 bases. The ends lost 2 bases at V and 3 bases at J; junction bases unmatched: 8. Germline loops: CDR1 MGHRA, CDR2 YSYEKL. CDR3 size: 17 residues. The CDR3: CASSQPPDRGRYTEAFF. The CDR3 nucleotides read TGCGCCAGCAGCCAACCTCCGGACAGGGGGCGTTACACTGAAGCTTTCTTT.

Only a few counts were recorded for this clonotype. The CDR3 loop reads CASSYAGTGNEKLFF. The CDR3 DNA reads TGTGCCAGCAGTTACGCCGGGACAGGCAATGAAAAACTGTTTTTT. The chain joins TRBV5-5 to TRBJ1-4, with 8 nucleotides matching TRBD1. Germline V lookup: CDR1 SGHKS, CDR2 YYEKEE (reference sequence). J lost 5 bases, V lost 5 bases, and 8 bases had no gene match. CDR3 length: 15 amino acids.

This clonotype was seen only a few times. The CDR3 DNA is TGTGCCAGCAGCGTAAGCACAGGTTATAATTCACCCCTCCACTTT. This encodes CASSVSTGYNSPLHF. The rearrangement joins TRBV9 to TRBJ1-6, with a tentative D call TRBD1 (5 bases). Per the germline V gene, CDR1 is SGDLS and CDR2 is YYNGEE. V was pared by 1 base and J by 4 bases, with 9 bases between. This CDR3 spans 15 amino acids.

V and J are TRBV13 and TRBJ2-4; TRBD2 matches 11 bases. This CDR3 comprises 16 residues. CDR1 and CDR2 (germline): PRHDT, FYEKMQ (reference sequence). Unmatched junction bases numbered 3, after V lost 5 bases and J lost 0 bases. CDR3 sequence (DNA): TGTGCCAGCAGCGTTACTAGCGGGGGAGCCAAAAACATTCAGTACTTC. Amino acid sequence: CASSVTSGGAKNIQYF.

This clonotype was recorded at least ten times. This chain connects TRBV6-1 to TRBJ1-1; D might be TRBD1 (5 bases). V lost 2 bases to trimming and J lost 8 bases, with 12 bases between them. This CDR3 spans 13 amino acids. The V gene's germline CDR1 is MNHNS and CDR2 SASEGT. CDR3 in DNA: TGTGCCAGCAGTGAATGGGAGGAGGGGGAAGCTTTCTTT. It codes for CASSEWEEGEAFF.

This clonotype was seen ten or more times. The gene calls are TRBV15 and TRBJ1-5; no clear D gene. The germline CDR1 and CDR2 sequences are LNHNV and YYDKDF (reference sequence). This CDR3 comprises 13 residues. V was clipped by 1 base and J by 7 bases, with 8 bases between them. The CDR3 reads CATSRVVWQPQHF. As DNA, the CDR3 is TGTGCCACCAGCAGAGTTGTGTGGCAGCCCCAGCATTTT.

This clonotype was found many times. The CDR3 region is CASRPGLGIPEQYF. The CDR3 nucleotides read TGCGCCAGCAGGCCGGGACTAGGCATCCCCGAGCAGTACTTC. V is TRBV5-1 and J is TRBJ2-7; 8 bases agree with TRBD2. CDR1 SGHRS and CDR2 YFSETQ come from the germline V gene. The V and J ends lost 5 bases and 6 bases, in that order; junction bases with no gene match: 10. The CDR3 is made up of 14 amino acids.

This clonotype was counted many times. The rearrangement uses TRBV6-4 and TRBJ2-7, with D maybe TRBD2 (5 bases). The CDR3 extends over 14 amino acids. CDR1 and CDR2 (germline): MRHNA, SNTAGT. Trimming stripped 2 bases from V and 2 bases from J, with 10 bases between. The CDR3 coding sequence is TGTGCCAGCAGTGACCCGGGTAGCGCCTACGAGCAGTACTTC. Protein: CASSDPGSAYEQYF.

Many counts were recorded for this clonotype. The CDR3 region has the DNA TGTGCCAGCAGTTTCAACCTCGCGGTTTACGGCTACACCTTC. Its protein product is CASSFNLAVYGYTF. This rearrangement joins TRBV12-3 or TRBV12-4 to TRBJ1-2; the D is unclear. Trimming removed 3 bases from V and 8 bases from J, with 16 bases in between. This CDR3 comprises 14 residues.

This clonotype appeared many times. The genes are TRBV15 and TRBJ1-5; 7 positions agree with TRBD1. There are 15 residues in the CDR3. Germline values: CDR1 LNHNV, CDR2 YYDKDF (reference sequence). J was trimmed by 1 base and V by 8 bases; bases with no gene match: 8. The CDR3 spells CATAGGTASNQPQHF. The DNA of the CDR3 is TGTGCCACCGCCGGGGGGACAGCCAGCAATCAGCCCCAGCATTTT.

In this sample, this clonotype turned up many times. The rearrangement joins TRBV6-1 to TRBJ1-5, with unresolved D. Per the germline V gene, CDR1 is MNHNS and CDR2 is SASEGT. V lost 0 bases and J lost 7, with 13 bases in between. This CDR3 has 15 amino acids. The CDR3 loop reads CASSEARGPGQPQHF. CDR3 sequence (DNA): TGTGCCAGCAGTGAAGCGCGGGGTCCGGGGCAGCCCCAGCATTTT.

This clonotype has at least ten counts. The chain carries TRBV12-3 or TRBV12-4 and TRBJ2-7; tentatively, D is TRBD2 (5 bases). V was cut by 4 bases and J by 7 bases, with 14 bases left in between. The CDR3 contains 13 residues. The CDR3 is CASSSGSIREQYF. Written as DNA, the CDR3 is TGTGCCAGCAGTTCGGGGTCCATCCGTGAGCAGTACTTC.

This clonotype was recorded many times. The CDR3 nucleotides are TGTGCCAGCAGCCGGGCCTGGGGCGCGGACACCGGGGAGCTGTTTTTT. Amino acids: CASSRAWGADTGELFF. J is TRBJ2-2 and V is TRBV11-2, with D possibly TRBD1 on 5 matching bases. The CDR3 has 16 residues. Germline V gene lookup returns CDR1 SGHAT and CDR2 FQNNGV. V gave up 5 bases and J gave up 3 bases, with 16 bases separating them.

This clonotype has just a few counts. The J gene is TRBJ1-2, the V gene TRBV11-3, with 7 nucleotides matching TRBD1. V dropped 5 bases and J dropped 7; count of bases not matched to a gene: 10. The V gene's germline CDR1 is SGHNT and CDR2 YENEEA. The CDR3 extends over 14 amino acids. The CDR3 spells CASSERGLRIGYTF. The CDR3 bases are TGTGCCAGCAGCGAAAGGGGGCTACGGATTGGCTACACCTTC.

The sample holds a few counts of this clonotype. This sequence joins TRBV10-3 and TRBJ2-5; D may correspond to TRBD1 or TRBD2 (5 bases each). Trimming removed 6 bases at V and 5 bases at J, with 13 bases between. Germline assignment: CDR1 ENHRY and CDR2 SYGVKD. The CDR3 is 13 residues long. The CDR3, as DNA: TGTGCCATCAGAGGTACGGGGCTGGAGACCCAGTACTTC. This encodes CAIRGTGLETQYF.

The rearrangement links TRBV19 to TRBJ1-2; unclear D gene. Germline V gene lookup returns CDR1 LNHDA and CDR2 SQIVND (reference sequence). This CDR3 region has 15 residues. V shed 7 bases and J shed 4 bases, with 19 bases lying between them. The chain's CDR3 is CASTPSTGVSYGYTF. Written as DNA, the CDR3 is TGTGCCAGTACTCCCTCCACTGGGGTTAGCTATGGCTACACCTTC.

This clonotype was seen a few times. This chain links TRBV7-8 with TRBJ2-6; D not resolved. The V end was cut by 1 base, the J end by 0 bases, with 7 bases between. This CDR3 has 16 residues. Germline V lookup: CDR1 SGHVS, CDR2 FQNEAQ. The CDR3 DNA reads as TGTGCCAGCAGCTTAGTGGGGTTCTCTGGGGCCAACGTCCTGACTTTC. It yields the protein CASSLVGFSGANVLTF.

In this sample, this clonotype turned up a few times. This may stem from a read error, because a much larger clone lies one nucleotide away. V is TRBV20-1 and J is TRBJ2-7; perhaps TRBD2 as D (5 bases). The V gene lost 1 base and the J gene lost 5 bases, with 15 bases spanning the gap. Germline CDR1 DFQATT, CDR2 SNEGSKA (reference sequence). This CDR3 has 14 residues. CDR3 DNA sequence: TGCAGTGCTAGAGTAGCCTTAAGGAGGCACGAGCAGTACGTC. This gives the protein CSARVALRRHEQYV.

CDR3 residues: CATRTRFNTEAFF. For the CDR3, the DNA is TGTGCCACCCGGACCCGGTTTAACACTGAAGCTTTCTTT. The V gene is TRBV6-1, the J gene TRBJ1-1; D is ambiguous. V was trimmed by 10 bases and J by 2 bases, leaving 14 bases between them. Germline V gene sequence: CDR1 MNHNS, CDR2 SASEGT. The CDR3 loop spans 13 amino acids.